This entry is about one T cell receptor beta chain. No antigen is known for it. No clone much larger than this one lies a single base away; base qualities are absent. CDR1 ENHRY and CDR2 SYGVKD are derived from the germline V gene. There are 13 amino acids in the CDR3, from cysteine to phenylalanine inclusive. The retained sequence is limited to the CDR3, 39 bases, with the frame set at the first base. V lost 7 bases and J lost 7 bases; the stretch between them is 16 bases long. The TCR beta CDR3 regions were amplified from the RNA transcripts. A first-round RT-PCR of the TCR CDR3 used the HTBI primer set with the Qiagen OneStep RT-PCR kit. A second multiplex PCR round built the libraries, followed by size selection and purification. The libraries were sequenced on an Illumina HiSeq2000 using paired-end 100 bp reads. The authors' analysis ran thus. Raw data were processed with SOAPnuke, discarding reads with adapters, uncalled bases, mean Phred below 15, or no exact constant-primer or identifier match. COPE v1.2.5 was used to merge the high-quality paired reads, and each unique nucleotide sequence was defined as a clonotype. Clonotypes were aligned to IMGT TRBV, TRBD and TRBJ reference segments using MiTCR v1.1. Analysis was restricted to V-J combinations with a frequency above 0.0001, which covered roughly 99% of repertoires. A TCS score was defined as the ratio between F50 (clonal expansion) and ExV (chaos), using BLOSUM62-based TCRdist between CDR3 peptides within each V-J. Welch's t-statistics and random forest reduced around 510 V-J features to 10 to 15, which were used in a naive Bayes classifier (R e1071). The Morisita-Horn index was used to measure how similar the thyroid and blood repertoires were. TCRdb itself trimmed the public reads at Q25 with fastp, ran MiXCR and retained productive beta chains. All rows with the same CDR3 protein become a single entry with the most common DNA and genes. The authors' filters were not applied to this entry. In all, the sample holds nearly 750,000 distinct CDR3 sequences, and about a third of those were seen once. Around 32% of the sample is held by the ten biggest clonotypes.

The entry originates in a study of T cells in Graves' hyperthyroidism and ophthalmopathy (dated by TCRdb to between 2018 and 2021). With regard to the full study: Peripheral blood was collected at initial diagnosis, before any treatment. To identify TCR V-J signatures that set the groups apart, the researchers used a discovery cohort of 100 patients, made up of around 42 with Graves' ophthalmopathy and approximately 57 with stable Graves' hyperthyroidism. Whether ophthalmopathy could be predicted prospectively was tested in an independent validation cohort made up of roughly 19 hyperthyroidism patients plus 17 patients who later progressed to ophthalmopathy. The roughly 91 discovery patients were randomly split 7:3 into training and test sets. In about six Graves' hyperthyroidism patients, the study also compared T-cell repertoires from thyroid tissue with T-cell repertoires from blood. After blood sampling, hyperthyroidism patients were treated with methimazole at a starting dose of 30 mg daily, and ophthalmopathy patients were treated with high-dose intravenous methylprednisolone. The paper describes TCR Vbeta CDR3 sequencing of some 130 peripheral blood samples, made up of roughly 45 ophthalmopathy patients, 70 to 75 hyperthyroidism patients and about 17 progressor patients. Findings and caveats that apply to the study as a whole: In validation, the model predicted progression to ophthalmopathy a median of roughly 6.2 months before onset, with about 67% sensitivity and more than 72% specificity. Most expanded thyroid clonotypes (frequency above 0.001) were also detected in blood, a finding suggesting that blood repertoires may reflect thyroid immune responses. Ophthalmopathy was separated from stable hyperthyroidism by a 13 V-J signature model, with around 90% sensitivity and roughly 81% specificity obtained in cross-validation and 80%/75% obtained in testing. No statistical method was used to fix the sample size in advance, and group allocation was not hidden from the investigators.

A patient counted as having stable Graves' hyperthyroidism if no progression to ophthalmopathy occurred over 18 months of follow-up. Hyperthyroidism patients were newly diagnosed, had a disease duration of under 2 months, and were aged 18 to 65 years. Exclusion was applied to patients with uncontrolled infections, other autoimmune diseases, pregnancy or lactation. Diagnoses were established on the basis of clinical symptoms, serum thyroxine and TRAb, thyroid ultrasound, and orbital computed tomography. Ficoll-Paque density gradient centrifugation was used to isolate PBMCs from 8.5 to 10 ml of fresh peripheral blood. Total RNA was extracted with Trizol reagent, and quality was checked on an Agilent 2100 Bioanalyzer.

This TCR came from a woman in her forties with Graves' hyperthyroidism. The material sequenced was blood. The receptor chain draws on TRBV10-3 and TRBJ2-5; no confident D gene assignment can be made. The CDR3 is CAINPGRTGTQYF. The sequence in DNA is TGTGCCATCAACCCTGGCAGGACGGGGACCCAGTACTTC.